Following are 9 T cell receptor beta chains from one sample sequenced in a study of blood T cells in healthy people across ages. Sample-barcoded 5' priming and a J-beta primer mix drove a second PCR of about 6 to 12 cycles. TCRdb used MiXCR to reprocess the 5' RACE reads, holding one entry per CDR3 protein. Of around 1,600,000 distinct CDR3 sequences in the sample, roughly 43% were seen once. Sequenced input: blood. All receptors come from a woman aged 18-29 years in good health.

The CDR3 nucleotides are TGTGCCAGCTCACCTACACTAACAGGTTCTGGGGCCAACGTCCTGACTTTC. As protein: CASSPTLTGSGANVLTF. V is TRBV18 and J is TRBJ2-6; D is possibly TRBD1 (5 bases). Between the trimmed V and J ends, which lost 3 bases and 1 base, there was a span of 13 bases. This CDR3 spans 17 amino acids. Germline lookup yields CDR1 KGHSH and CDR2 LQKENI.

This sequence joins TRBV7-9 and TRBJ2-5; 11 positions match TRBD2. The CDR3 is 13 amino acids. The V segment lost 11 bases and the J segment 3 bases; nucleotides outside the gene matches: 5. The V gene's germline CDR1 is SEHNR and CDR2 FQNEAQ (reference sequence). CDR3 in amino acids: CAHGTSGKETQYF. In DNA form, the CDR3 reads TGTGCCCATGGGACTAGCGGAAAAGAGACCCAGTACTTC.

Regarding this clonotype: A much larger clone lies one base from this, so it may be a read error. J is TRBJ1-2 and V is TRBV29-1; D is unresolved. Looked up from germline, CDR1 is SQVTM and CDR2 is ANQGSEA. The CDR3 is made up of 13 amino acids. V was cut by 7 bases and J by 1 base, with 13 bases left in between. CDR3 bases: TGCAGCGCTGAGGGCAGAGATAACTATGGCTACACCTTC. Amino acid sequence: CSAEGRDNYGYTF.

The V and J genes are TRBV30 and TRBJ2-2; weak D call: TRBD2 (6 bases). V dropped 8 bases and J dropped 0 bases, with 13 bases sitting between them. The germline gives CDR1 GTSNPN, CDR2 SVGIG (reference sequence). The CDR3 extends over 14 amino acids. CDR3 in amino acids: CAGGNNANTGELFF. The CDR3 nucleotides read TGTGCCGGGGGGAATAACGCGAACACCGGGGAGCTGTTTTTT.

There are a few counts of this clonotype. The chain has TRBV4-1 and TRBJ1-5, with D maybe TRBD1 (5 bases). The length of the CDR3 is 17 residues. CDR1 is MGHRA, CDR2 YSYEKL, per germline. V gave up 1 base and J gave up 4 bases, with 17 bases separating them. The CDR3 bases are TGCGCCAGCAGCCAAGTAGTTGTAGCGTCAGGGAATCAGCCCCAGCATTTT. Encoded protein: CASSQVVVASGNQPQHF.

This clonotype has just one count. This sequence joins TRBV21-1 and TRBJ2-1; the table's D call, TRBD2, was not checked against the DNA. TRBV21-1 is assigned pseudogene status. The CDR3 runs 19 residues. The DNA of the CDR3 is TGTGCCAGCAGCACAACCGGTAGGGCGGGGGGCGGGAGGTACAATGAGCAGTTCTTC. Translating it yields CASSTTGRAGGGRYNEQFF.

The chain uses TRBV20-1 and TRBJ2-3; TRBD2 aligns across 10 bases. Germline CDR1 is DFQATT and CDR2 is SNEGSKA (reference sequence). The CDR3 covers 14 residues. The junction had 3 bases not matched to a gene; V was cut back by 1 base and J by 5 bases. In nucleotides, the CDR3 is TGCAGTGCTAGAGGGCCTAGCGGGAGAGATACGCAGTATTTT. This sequence encodes CSARGPSGRDTQYF.

This chain joins TRBV29-1 and TRBJ2-3; D is undetermined. The germline V gene encodes CDR1 SQVTM and CDR2 ANQGSEA. Trimming left V 4 bases short and J 0 bases short, with 17 bases between. The CDR3 extends over 16 amino acids. The CDR3 nucleotides are TGCAGCGTTGTGGAGACCCTGGGCACTAGCACAGATACGCAGTATTTT. Protein sequence: CSVVETLGTSTDTQYF.

The sample holds one count of this clonotype. Its ends do not fully match the called genes, so a read error is possible. The J gene is TRBJ2-1, the V gene TRBV4-3; 10 bases fit TRBD2. Germline V lookup: CDR1 LGHNA, CDR2 YSLEER. This CDR3 spans 14 amino acids. CDR3 in DNA: TGCGCCAGTAGCCAAGAGTGGACTAGCGGAGAGCAGTTCTTC. Translation gives CASSQEWTSGEQFF.